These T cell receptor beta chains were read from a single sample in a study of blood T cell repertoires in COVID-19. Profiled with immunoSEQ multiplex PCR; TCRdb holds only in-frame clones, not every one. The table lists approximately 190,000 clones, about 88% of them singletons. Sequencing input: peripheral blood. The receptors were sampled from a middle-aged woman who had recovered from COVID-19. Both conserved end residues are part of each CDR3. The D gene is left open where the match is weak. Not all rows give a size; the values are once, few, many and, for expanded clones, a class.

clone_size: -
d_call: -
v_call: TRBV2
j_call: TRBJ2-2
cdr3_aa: CASSPAGGDSMYLNTGELFF
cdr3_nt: TGTGCCAGCAGTCCAGCAGGAGGGGACAGCATGTACCTAAACACCGGGGAGCTGTTTTTT

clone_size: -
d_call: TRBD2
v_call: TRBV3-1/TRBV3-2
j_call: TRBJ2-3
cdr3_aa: CASSQLAGATDTQYF
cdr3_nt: TGTGCCAGCAGCCAGCTAGCGGGGGCTACAGATACGCAGTATTTT

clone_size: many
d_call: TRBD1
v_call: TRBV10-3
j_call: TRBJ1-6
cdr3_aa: CAISERLGQLSPLHF
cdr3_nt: TGTGCCATCAGTGAGCGACTGGGACAGTTGTCACCCCTCCACTTT

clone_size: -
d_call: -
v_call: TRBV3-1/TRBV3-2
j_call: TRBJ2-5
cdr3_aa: CASSQESQGTSETQYF
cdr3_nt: TGTGCCAGCAGCCAAGAATCACAGGGTACCTCGGAGACCCAGTACTTC

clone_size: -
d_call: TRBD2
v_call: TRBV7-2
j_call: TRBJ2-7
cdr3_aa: CASSLGSGSAYEQYF
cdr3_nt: TGTGCCAGCAGCTTAGGCAGCGGGAGTGCCTACGAGCAGTACTTC

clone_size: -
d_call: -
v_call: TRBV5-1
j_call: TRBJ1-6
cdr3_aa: CASSLTTDRADSPLHF
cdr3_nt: TGCGCCAGCAGCTTAACAACAGACAGAGCTGATTCACCCCTCCACTTT

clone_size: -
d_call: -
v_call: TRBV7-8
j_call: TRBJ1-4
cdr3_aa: CASSPRRQNTKLFF
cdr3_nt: TGTGCCAGCAGCCCTCGAAGACAGAATACCAAACTGTTTTTT

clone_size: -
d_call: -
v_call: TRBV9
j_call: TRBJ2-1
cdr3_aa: CASSVGASSYNEQFF
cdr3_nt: TGTGCCAGCAGCGTGGGCGCAAGCTCCTACAATGAGCAGTTCTTC

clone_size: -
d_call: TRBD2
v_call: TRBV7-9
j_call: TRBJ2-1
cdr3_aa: CASSAGVNNEQFF
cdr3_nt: TGTGCCAGCAGCGCGGGGGTTAACAATGAGCAGTTCTTC

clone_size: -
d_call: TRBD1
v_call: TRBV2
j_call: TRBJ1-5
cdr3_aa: CASKGDRSKHF
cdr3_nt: TGTGCCAGCAAAGGGGACAGGTCTAAGCATTTT

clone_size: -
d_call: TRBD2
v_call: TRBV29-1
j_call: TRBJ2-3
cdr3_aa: CSVCFGLATSTDTQYF
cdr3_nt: TGCAGCGTTTGTTTCGGACTAGCGACAAGCACAGATACGCAGTATTTT

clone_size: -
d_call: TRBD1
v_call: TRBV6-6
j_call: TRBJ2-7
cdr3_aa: CASSTPGQGQYEQYF
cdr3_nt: TGTGCCAGCAGTACCCCGGGACAGGGTCAGTACGAGCAGTACTTC

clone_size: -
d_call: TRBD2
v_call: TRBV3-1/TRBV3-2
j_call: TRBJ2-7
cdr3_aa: CASSPGLAGYEQYF
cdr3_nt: TGTGCCAGCAGTCCGGGACTAGCGGGCTACGAGCAGTACTTC

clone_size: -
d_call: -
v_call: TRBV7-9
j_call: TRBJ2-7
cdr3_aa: CASSLNEESYEQYF
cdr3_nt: TGTGCCAGCAGCTTAAACGAGGAATCCTACGAGCAGTACTTC

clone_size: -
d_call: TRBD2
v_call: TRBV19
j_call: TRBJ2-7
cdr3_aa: CASSTIGRAGYEQYF
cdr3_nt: TGTGCCAGTAGTACGATCGGGAGGGCCGGGTACGAGCAGTACTTC

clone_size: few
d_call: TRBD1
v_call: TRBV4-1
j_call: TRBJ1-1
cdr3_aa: CASSQVDRENTEAFF
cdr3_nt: TGCGCCAGCAGCCAGGTGGACAGGGAGAACACTGAAGCTTTCTTT

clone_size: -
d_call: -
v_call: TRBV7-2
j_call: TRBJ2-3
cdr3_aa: CASSLSRGTDTQYF
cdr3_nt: TGTGCCAGCAGCTTGTCCAGGGGCACAGATACGCAGTATTTT

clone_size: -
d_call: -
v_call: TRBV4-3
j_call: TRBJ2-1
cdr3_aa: CASSQARSRGLNNEQFF
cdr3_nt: TGCGCCAGCAGCCAAGCCAGGTCGCGGGGCTTAAACAATGAGCAGTTCTTC

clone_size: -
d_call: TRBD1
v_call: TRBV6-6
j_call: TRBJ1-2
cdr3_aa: CASSWTGDNLNYGYTF
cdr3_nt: TGTGCCAGCAGTTGGACAGGGGATAATCTTAACTATGGCTACACCTTC

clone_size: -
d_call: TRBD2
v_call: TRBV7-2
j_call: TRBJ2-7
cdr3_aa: CASSLGGGRALTYEQYF
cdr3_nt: TGTGCCAGCAGCTTAGGGGGCGGGAGGGCCCTTACCTACGAGCAGTACTTC

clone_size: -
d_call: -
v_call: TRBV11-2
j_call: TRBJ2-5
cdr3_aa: CASSLRYPEETQYF
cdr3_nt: TGTGCCAGCAGCTTAAGATATCCGGAAGAGACCCAGTACTTC

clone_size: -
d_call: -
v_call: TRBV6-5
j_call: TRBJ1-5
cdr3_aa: CASSYSSTDQPQHF
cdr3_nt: TGTGCCAGCAGTTACTCGAGTACAGATCAGCCCCAGCATTTT

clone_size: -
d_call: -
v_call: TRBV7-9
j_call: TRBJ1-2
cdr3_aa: CASSLNRNYGYTF
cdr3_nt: TGTGCCAGCAGCTTAAACAGAAACTATGGCTACACCTTC

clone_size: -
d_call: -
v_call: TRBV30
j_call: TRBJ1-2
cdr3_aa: CAWSSGVGYTF
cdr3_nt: TGTGCCTGGAGTTCGGGTGTTGGCTACACCTTC

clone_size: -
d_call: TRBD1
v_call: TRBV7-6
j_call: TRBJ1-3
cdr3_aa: CASSFGQGLGNTIYF
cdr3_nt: TGTGCCAGCAGCTTTGGACAGGGTCTTGGAAACACCATATATTTT

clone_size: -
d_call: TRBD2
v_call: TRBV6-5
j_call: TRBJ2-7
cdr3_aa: CASMGLAGGYEQYF
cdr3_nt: TGTGCCAGCATGGGACTAGCGGGAGGTTACGAGCAGTACTTC

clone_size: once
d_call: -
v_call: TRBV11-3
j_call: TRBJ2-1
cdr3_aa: CASSLGLRGADEQFF
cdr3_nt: TGTGCCAGCAGCTTAGGTCTTCGGGGAGCCGATGAGCAGTTCTTC

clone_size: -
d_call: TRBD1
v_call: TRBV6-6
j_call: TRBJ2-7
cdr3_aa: CASSQRPGTGVDYEQYF
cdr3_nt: TGTGCCAGCAGTCAACGCCCCGGGACAGGGGTGGACTACGAGCAGTACTTC

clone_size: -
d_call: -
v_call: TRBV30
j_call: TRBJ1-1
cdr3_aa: CAWSGLNTEAFF
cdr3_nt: TGTGCCTGGAGTGGGCTGAACACTGAAGCTTTCTTT

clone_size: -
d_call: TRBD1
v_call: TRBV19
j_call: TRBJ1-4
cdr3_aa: CASSKPDRGPEKLFF
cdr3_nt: TGTGCCAGTAGTAAACCGGACAGGGGGCCTGAAAAACTGTTTTTT

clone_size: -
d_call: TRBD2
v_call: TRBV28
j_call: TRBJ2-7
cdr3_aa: CASRTSGSFYEQYF
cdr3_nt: TGTGCCAGCAGGACCAGCGGGAGTTTCTACGAGCAGTACTTC

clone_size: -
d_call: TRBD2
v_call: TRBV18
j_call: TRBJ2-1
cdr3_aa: CASSPPGGRAIHNEQFF
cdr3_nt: TGTGCCAGCTCACCACCGGGCGGGAGGGCCATCCACAATGAGCAGTTCTTC

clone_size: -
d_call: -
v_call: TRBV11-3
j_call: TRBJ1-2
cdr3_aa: CASSQTGGGGYTF
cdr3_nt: TGTGCCAGCAGCCAGACAGGTGGTGGTGGCTACACCTTC

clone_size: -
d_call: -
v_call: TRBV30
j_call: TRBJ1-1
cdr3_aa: CAWSVQADTEAFF
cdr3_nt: TGTGCCTGGAGTGTACAGGCGGACACTGAAGCTTTCTTT

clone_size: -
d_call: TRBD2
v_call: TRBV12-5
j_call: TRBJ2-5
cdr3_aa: CASATTWSGSGVETQYF
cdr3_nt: TGTGCTAGTGCCACAACCTGGAGCGGGAGTGGTGTAGAGACCCAGTACTTC

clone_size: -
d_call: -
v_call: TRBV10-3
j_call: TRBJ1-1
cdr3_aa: CAISEGQTNTEAFF
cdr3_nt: TGTGCCATCAGTGAGGGGCAGACGAACACTGAAGCTTTCTTT

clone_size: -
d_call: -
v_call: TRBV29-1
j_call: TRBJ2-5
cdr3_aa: CSVEVRAQETQYF
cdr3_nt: TGCAGCGTTGAGGTCAGGGCCCAAGAGACCCAGTACTTC

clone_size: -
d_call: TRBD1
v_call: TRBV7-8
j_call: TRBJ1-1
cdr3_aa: CASSLVGRTGNTEAFF
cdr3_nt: TGTGCCAGCAGCTTAGTTGGTAGGACAGGCAACACTGAAGCTTTCTTT

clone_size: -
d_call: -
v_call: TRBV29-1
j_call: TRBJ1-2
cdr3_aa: CSVVRQNYGYTF
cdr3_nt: TGCAGCGTTGTGCGACAGAACTATGGCTACACCTTC

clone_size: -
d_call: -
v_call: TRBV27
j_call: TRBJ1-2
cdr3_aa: CASRGLSGNYGYTF
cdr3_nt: TGTGCCAGCAGGGGACTGTCTGGGAACTATGGCTACACCTTC

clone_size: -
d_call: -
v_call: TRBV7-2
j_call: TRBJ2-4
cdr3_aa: CASSLPQGFGNIQYF
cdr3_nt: TGTGCCAGCAGCTTACCACAGGGTTTCGGAAACATTCAGTACTTC

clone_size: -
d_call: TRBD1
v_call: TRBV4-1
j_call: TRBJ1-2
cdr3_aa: CASSQDSTGANGYTF
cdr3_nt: TGCGCCAGCAGCCAAGACTCGACAGGGGCGAATGGCTACACCTTC